The 18 T cell receptor beta chains in this list originate from one sample, sequenced in a study of shared clonotypes between healthy human individuals. TCRdb keeps only in-frame clones here, not all; method: immunoSEQ multiplex PCR. Of nearly 600,000 clones in the sample, roughly 95% were seen once. Positively selected for CCR7, the CD45RO-negative cells used as naive CD8 cells excluded terminally differentiated effector memory CD45RA+ cells. The sequencing sample was made of naive CD8+ T cells sorted from blood. The receptor set was obtained from a woman aged 25 to 45 in good health.

J is TRBJ2-2 and V is TRBV5-6, with D tentatively TRBD2 (6 bases). CDR1 SGHDT and CDR2 YYEEEE come from the germline V gene. Trimming removed 2 bases from V and 6 bases from J, with 11 bases in between. This CDR3 has 14 amino acids. The CDR3 sequence: CASSFGGPAGELFF. The CDR3 DNA reads as TGTGCCAGCAGCTTCGGGGGTCCGGCCGGGGAGCTGTTTTTT.

This clone occurred a few times. DNA of the CDR3: TGTGCCTGGAGTGAAACTGAAGCTTTCTTT. It specifies CAWSETEAFF. The chain recombines TRBV30 with TRBJ1-1; D is undetermined. Trimming left V 1 base short and J 5 bases short, with 2 bases between. Germline assignment: CDR1 GTSNPN and CDR2 SVGIG (reference sequence). CDR3 length: 10 residues.

The chain combines TRBV27 with TRBJ2-3; 9 bases line up with TRBD1. This CDR3 comprises 15 residues. CDR1 is MNHEY and CDR2 is SMNVEV in the germline V gene (reference sequence). V lost 7 bases and J lost 7; bases outside the gene matches: 12. CDR3 nucleotide sequence: TGTGCCAGCACGCCCGATACAGGGGGCAGAAATACGCAGTATTTT. Its translation: CASTPDTGGRNTQYF.

About this clone itself: This same CDR3 is encoded by further DNA sequences in the sample. The chain combines TRBV5-6 with TRBJ2-7, with 7 bases matching TRBD2. There are 14 residues in the CDR3. Germline V lookup: CDR1 SGHDT, CDR2 YYEEEE. V was clipped by 2 bases and J by 0 bases; unmatched bases: 2. The CDR3 coding sequence is TGTGCCAGCAGCTTAGGCGGGAGCTCCTACGAGCAGTACTTC. This encodes CASSLGGSSYEQYF.

The chain joins TRBV5-1 to TRBJ2-3; the match to TRBD2 covers 7 bases. This CDR3 spans 15 amino acids. Looked up from germline, CDR1 is SGHRS and CDR2 is YFSETQ. Trimming removed 2 bases from V and 0 bases from J; junction bases left unmatched: 3. CDR3 bases: TGCGCCAGCAGCTTCGGGGGGATGAGCACAGATACGCAGTATTTT. Its translation: CASSFGGMSTDTQYF.

This clone has a handful of counts. Other DNA sequences of this sample code for an identical CDR3. This rearrangement joins TRBV9 to TRBJ2-7; D is perhaps TRBD1 (5 bases). Looked up from germline, CDR1 is SGDLS and CDR2 is YYNGEE. The CDR3 has 13 amino acids. With 0 bases removed from V and 1 base from J, the gap between germline ends came to 5 bases. In DNA, the CDR3 is TGTGCCAGCAGCGTAGGACAGTCCTACGAGCAGTACTTC. Its translation is CASSVGQSYEQYF.

The rearrangement links TRBV2 to TRBJ2-7; D possibly corresponds to TRBD2 (5 bases). The germline V gene has CDR1 SNHLY and CDR2 FYNNEI. This CDR3 is built from 13 residues. Trimming removed 8 bases at V and 2 bases at J, with 13 bases between. The CDR3 reads CASVEAGTYEQYF. In nucleotides, the CDR3 is TGTGCCAGCGTGGAGGCGGGCACCTACGAGCAGTACTTC.

V and J are TRBV19 and TRBJ1-1; D is possibly TRBD1 (5 bases). V was shortened by 7 bases and J by 4 bases, with 16 bases between the two germline ends. The CDR3 runs 14 residues. Germline V gene lookup returns CDR1 LNHDA and CDR2 SQIVND (reference sequence). CDR3 nucleotide sequence: TGTGCCAGTATCCGCCGGGGGGATAGCACTGAAGCTTTCTTT. Its protein product is CASIRRGDSTEAFF.

The chain couples TRBV6-5 to TRBJ2-2; D may be TRBD1 or TRBD2 (5 bases each). The V end lost 2 bases, the J end lost 7 bases, and 14 bases lay between the germline ends. Per the germline V gene, CDR1 is MNHEY and CDR2 is SVGAGI. The CDR3 loop spans 15 amino acids. In DNA form, the CDR3 reads TGTGCCAGCAGTTACGACGGAGGAGACAGCGGGGAGCTGTTTTTT. Its protein product is CASSYDGGDSGELFF.

V and J are TRBV2 and TRBJ2-5; no clear D gene. Germline CDR1 SNHLY, CDR2 FYNNEI. This CDR3 spans 14 amino acids. V was shortened by 2 bases and J by 2 bases, with 9 bases between the two germline ends. CDR3 DNA sequence: TGTGCCAGCAGTGAACAGTACCATCAAGAGACCCAGTACTTC. It specifies CASSEQYHQETQYF. Full variable domain (outside the CDR3, taken from reference TRBV2 and TRBJ2-5): EPEVTQTPSHQVTQMGQEVILRCVPISNHLYFYWYRQILGQKVEFLVSFYNNEISEKSEIFDDQFSVERPDGSNFTLKIRSTKLEDSAMYFCASSEQYHQETQYFGPGTRLLVL.

The chain is built from TRBV7-9 and TRBJ1-4, with D hard to call. The CDR3 is 15 amino acids. The ends were cut back, 5 bases at V and 3 bases at J, with 13 bases in the middle. Germline CDR1 and CDR2: SEHNR and FQNEAQ (reference sequence). CDR3 sequence reads: CASSTGPVANEKLFF. In nucleotides, the CDR3 is TGTGCCAGCAGCACCGGCCCGGTGGCTAATGAAAAACTGTTTTTT.

The DNA of the CDR3 is TGTGCCAGTAGTATAGAAGTCCTTCAGGGGACAGATACGCAGTATTTT. This encodes CASSIEVLQGTDTQYF. The rearrangement links TRBV19 to TRBJ2-3; D possibly corresponds to TRBD1 (6 bases). CDR1 and CDR2 from the germline V gene are LNHDA and SQIVND (reference sequence). Between the trimmed V and J ends, which lost 0 bases and 3 bases, there was a span of 13 bases. The CDR3 has 16 residues.

This clone was observed a single time. The CDR3 region is CASSPPWGDEQFF. In nucleotides, the CDR3 is TGTGCCAGTAGTCCACCATGGGGAGATGAGCAGTTCTTC. The V gene is TRBV19, the J gene TRBJ2-1, with D possibly TRBD2 on 5 matching bases. CDR3 size: 13 residues. The ends were cut back, 5 bases at V and 8 bases at J, with 13 bases in the middle. The germline V gene has CDR1 LNHDA and CDR2 SQIVND (reference sequence).

This clone was picked up a small number of times. CDR3 residues: CASSLRGTGNTIYF. The CDR3 nucleotides are TGTGCCAGCAGCTTGAGGGGAACAGGAAACACCATATATTTT. The chain combines TRBV7-8 with TRBJ1-3, with D perhaps TRBD1 (5 bases). Germline V CDR1 and CDR2: SGHVS, FQNEAQ. V lost 3 bases and J 4 bases, leaving 10 bases between the germline ends. The CDR3 spans 14 residues.

The chain employs TRBV19 and TRBJ1-1; 9 bases match TRBD1. Germline lookup yields CDR1 LNHDA and CDR2 SQIVND (reference sequence). The CDR3 extends over 10 amino acids. V lost 9 bases to trimming and J lost 10 bases; unmatched junction nucleotides: 3. This chain's CDR3 is CASTQGAAFF. In DNA form, the CDR3 reads TGTGCCAGCACACAGGGGGCAGCTTTCTTT.

The chain carries TRBV9 and TRBJ2-2; 8 bases are shared with TRBD2. Germline CDR1 reads SGDLS; CDR2 reads YYNGEE. The CDR3 is made up of 13 amino acids. J lost 7 bases, V lost 3 bases, and 2 bases had no gene match. CDR3 amino acids: CASSGREDGELFF. The CDR3 DNA reads TGTGCCAGCAGCGGGCGGGAGGACGGGGAGCTGTTTTTT.

The chain has TRBV4-1 and TRBJ1-5, with D perhaps matching TRBD1 (5 bases). CDR1 MGHRA and CDR2 YSYEKL come from the germline V gene. Trimming left V 0 bases short and J 0 bases short, with 18 bases between. This CDR3 has 19 amino acids. DNA for the CDR3: TGCGCCAGCAGCCAAGAACGGAGGTCCGGGGCGTATAGCAATCAGCCCCAGCATTTT. Residues: CASSQERRSGAYSNQPQHF.

This chain joins TRBV9 and TRBJ2-2; perhaps TRBD1 as D (7 bases). Between the trimmed V and J ends, which lost 0 bases and 7 bases, there was a span of 13 bases. Germline V gene data show CDR1 as SGDLS and CDR2 as YYNGEE. CDR3 length: 15 amino acids. Here the CDR3 DNA reads TGTGCCAGCAGCGTAGGTGGAGGGGGCGGCGGGGAGCTGTTTTTT. Protein: CASSVGGGGGGELFF.